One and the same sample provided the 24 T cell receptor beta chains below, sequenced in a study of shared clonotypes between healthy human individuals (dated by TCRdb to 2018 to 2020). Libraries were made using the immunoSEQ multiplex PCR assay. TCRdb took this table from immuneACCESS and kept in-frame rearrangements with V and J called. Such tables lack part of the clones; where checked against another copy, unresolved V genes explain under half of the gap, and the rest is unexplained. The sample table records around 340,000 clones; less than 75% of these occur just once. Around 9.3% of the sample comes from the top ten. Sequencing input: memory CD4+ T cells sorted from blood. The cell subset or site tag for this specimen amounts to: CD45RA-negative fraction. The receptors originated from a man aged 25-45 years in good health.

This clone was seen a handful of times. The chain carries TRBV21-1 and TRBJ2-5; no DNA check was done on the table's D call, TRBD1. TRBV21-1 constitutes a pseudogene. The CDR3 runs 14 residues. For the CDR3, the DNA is TGTGCCAGCAGTCCAGGTCAACTTCAAGAGACCCAGTACTTC. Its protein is CASSPGQLQETQYF.

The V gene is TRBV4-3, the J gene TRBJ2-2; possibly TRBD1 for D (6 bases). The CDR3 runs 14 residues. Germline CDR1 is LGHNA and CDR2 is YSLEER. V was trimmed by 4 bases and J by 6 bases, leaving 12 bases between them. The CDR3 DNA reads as TGCGCCAGCAGCCGACTACAGGGTCCCGGGGAGCTGTTTTTT. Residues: CASSRLQGPGELFF.

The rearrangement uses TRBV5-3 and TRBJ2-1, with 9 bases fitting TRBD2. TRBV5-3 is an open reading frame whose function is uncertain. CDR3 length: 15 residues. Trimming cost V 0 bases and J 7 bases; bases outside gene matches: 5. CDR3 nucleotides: TGTGCCAGAAGCTTGGGGCGGGAGGGCCTTAATGAGCAGTTCTTC. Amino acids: CARSLGREGLNEQFF.

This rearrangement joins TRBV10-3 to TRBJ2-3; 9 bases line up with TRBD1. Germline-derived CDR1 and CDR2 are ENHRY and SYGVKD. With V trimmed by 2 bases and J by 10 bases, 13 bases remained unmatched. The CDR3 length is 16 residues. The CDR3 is CAISEPGQGGSGPQYF. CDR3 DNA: TGTGCCATCAGTGAGCCGGGACAGGGAGGCTCTGGGCCGCAGTATTTT.

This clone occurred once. CDR3 in amino acids: CASSLAGGRDYEQYF. The DNA for the CDR3 is TGTGCCAGCAGCTTGGCTGGCGGGAGGGACTACGAGCAGTACTTC. The V and J genes are TRBV5-4 and TRBJ2-7; TRBD2 agrees at 9 bases. V dropped 0 bases and J dropped 3; count of bases not matched to a gene: 4. CDR3 length: 15 amino acids. CDR1 and CDR2 from the germline V gene are SGHNT and YYREEE (reference sequence).

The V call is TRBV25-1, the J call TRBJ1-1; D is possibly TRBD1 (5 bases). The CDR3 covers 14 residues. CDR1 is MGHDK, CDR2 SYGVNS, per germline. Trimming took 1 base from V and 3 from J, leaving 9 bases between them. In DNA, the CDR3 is TGTGCCAGCAGTGAATCAGACAGCTACACTGAAGCTTTCTTT. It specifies CASSESDSYTEAFF.

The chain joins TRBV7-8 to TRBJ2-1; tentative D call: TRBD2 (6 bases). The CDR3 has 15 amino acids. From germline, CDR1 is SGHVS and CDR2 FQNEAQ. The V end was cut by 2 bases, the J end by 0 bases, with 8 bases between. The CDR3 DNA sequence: TGTGCCAGCAGCTTACGGGAGACCTCCTACAATGAGCAGTTCTTC. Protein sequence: CASSLRETSYNEQFF.

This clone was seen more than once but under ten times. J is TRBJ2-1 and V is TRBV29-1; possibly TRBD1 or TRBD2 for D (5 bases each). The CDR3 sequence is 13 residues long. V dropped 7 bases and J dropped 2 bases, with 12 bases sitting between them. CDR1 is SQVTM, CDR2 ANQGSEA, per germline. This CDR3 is CSARPGPYNEQFF. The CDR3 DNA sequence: TGCAGCGCCCGACCGGGGCCCTACAATGAGCAGTTCTTC.

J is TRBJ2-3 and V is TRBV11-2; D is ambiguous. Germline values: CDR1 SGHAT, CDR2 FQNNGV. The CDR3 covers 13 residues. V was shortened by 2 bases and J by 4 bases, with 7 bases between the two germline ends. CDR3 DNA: TGTGCCAGCAGCTTACATGGGTCAGATACGCAGTATTTT. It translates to CASSLHGSDTQYF.

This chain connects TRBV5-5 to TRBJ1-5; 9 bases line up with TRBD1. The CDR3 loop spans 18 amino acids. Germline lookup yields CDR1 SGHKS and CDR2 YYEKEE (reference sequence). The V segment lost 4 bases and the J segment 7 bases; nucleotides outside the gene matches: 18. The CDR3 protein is CASSAVNRDRVLRQPQHF. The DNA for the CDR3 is TGTGCCAGCAGCGCCGTAAATCGGGACAGGGTATTGCGGCAGCCCCAGCATTTT. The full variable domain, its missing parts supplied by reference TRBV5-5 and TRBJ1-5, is DAGVTQSPTHLIKTRGQQVTLRCSPISGHKSVSWYQQVLGQGPQFIFQYYEKEERGRGNFPDRFSARQFPNYSSELNVNALLLGDSALYLCASSAVNRDRVLRQPQHFGDGTRLSIL.

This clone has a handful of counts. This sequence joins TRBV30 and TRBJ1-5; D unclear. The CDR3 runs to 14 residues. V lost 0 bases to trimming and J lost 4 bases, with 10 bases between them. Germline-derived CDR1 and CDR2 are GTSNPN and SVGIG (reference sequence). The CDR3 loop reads CAWSVHGPNQPQHF. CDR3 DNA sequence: TGTGCCTGGAGTGTACACGGACCAAATCAGCCCCAGCATTTT.

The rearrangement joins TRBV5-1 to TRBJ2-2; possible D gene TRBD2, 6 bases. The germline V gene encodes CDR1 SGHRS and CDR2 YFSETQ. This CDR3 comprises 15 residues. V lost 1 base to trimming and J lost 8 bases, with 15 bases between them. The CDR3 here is CASSLQAGSTGELFF. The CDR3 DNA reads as TGCGCCAGCAGCTTGCAAGCCGGGAGTACTGGGGAGCTGTTTTTT.

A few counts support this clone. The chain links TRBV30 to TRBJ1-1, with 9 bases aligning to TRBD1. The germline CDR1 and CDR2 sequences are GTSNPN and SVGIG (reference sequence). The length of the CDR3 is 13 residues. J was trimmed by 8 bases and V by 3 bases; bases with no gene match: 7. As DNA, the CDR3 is TGTGCCTGGAGAGGATCCGGGACAGGGGAAGCTTTCTTT. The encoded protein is CAWRGSGTGEAFF.

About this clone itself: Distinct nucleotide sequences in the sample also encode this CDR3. For the CDR3, the DNA is TGTGCCAGCAGTTTAAACACCGGGGAGCTGTTTTTT. Translated, it gives CASSLNTGELFF. The V gene is TRBV27, the J gene TRBJ2-2; D unresolved. Germline V gene data show CDR1 as MNHEY and CDR2 as SMNVEV (reference sequence). There are 12 residues in the CDR3. V was cut by 2 bases and J by 2 bases, with 0 bases left in between.

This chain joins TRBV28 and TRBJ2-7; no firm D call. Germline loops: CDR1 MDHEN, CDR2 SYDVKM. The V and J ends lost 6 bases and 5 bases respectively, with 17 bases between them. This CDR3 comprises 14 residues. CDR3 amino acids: CASSPSRSRDEQYF. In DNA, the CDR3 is TGTGCCAGCAGCCCATCCCGCTCCCGGGACGAGCAGTACTTC.

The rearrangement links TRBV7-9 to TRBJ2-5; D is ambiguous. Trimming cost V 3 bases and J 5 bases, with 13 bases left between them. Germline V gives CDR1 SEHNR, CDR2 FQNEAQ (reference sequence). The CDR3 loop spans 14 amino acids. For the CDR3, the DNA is TGTGCCAGCAGCTTTAGCACCTTCGGGGAGACCCAGTACTTC. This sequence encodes CASSFSTFGETQYF.

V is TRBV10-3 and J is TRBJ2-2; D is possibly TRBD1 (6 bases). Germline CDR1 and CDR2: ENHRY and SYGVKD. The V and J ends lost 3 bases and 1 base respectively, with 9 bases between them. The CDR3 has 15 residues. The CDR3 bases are TGTGCCATCAGTGACGGGACATTGAACACCGGGGAGCTGTTTTTT. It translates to CAISDGTLNTGELFF.

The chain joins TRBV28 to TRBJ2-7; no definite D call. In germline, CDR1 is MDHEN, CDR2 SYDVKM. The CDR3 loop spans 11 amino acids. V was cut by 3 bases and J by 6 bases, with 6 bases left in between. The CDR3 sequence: CASSFVGEQYF. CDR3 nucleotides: TGTGCCAGCAGTTTCGTGGGCGAGCAGTACTTC.

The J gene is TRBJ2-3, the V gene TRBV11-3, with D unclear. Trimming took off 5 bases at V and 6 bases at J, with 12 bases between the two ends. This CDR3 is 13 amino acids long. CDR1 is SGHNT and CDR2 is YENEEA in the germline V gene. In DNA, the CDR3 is TGTGCCAGCAGCCTCTCAGTCAGGGATACGCAGTATTTT. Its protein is CASSLSVRDTQYF.

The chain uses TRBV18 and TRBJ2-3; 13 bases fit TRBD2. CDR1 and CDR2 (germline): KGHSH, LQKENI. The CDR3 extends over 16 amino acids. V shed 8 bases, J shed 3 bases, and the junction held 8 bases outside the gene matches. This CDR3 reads CASTTSGRAGTDTQYF. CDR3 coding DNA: TGTGCCAGCACCACTAGCGGGAGGGCCGGGACAGATACGCAGTATTTT.

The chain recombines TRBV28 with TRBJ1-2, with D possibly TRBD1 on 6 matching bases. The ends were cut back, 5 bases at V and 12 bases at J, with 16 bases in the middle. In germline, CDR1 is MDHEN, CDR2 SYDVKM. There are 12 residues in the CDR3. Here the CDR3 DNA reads TGTGCCAGCAGTCTCATGACAGGCGGCGACACCTTC. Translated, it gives CASSLMTGGDTF.

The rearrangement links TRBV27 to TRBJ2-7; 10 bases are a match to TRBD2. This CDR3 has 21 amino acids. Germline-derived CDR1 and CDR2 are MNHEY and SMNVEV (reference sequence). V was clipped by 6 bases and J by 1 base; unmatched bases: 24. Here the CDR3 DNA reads TGTGCCAGCAGCCCCGACCCTCGAGCGGGAGGGCCTGCTACAAGTTCCTACGAGCAGTACTTC. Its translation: CASSPDPRAGGPATSSYEQYF.

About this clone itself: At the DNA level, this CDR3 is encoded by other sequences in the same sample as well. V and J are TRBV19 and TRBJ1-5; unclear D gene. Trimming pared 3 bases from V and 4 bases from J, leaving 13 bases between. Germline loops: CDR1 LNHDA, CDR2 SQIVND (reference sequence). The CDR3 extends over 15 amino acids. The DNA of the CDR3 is TGTGCCAGTAGTATTTTTCGGGGAGGGAATCAGCCCCAGCATTTT. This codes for CASSIFRGGNQPQHF.

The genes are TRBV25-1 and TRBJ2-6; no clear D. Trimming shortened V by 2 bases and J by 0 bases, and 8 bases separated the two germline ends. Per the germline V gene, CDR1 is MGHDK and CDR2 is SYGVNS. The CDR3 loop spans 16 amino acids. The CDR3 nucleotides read TGTGCCAGCAGTGAACGAACAGCCTCTGGGGCCAACGTCCTGACTTTC. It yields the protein CASSERTASGANVLTF.